This paragraph reports one T cell receptor beta chain. The data were taken from a study of control samples from healthy donors and cancer patients. Assay used: immunoSEQ multiplex PCR; TCRdb lists only in-frame clones, some missing. Of some 96,000 clones in the sample, approximately 93% were seen once. Germline V gives CDR1 MNHEY, CDR2 SVGEGT. Trimming shortened V by 0 bases and J by 5 bases, and 10 bases separated the two germline ends. The CDR3 has 14 amino acids. Sequenced sample: blood. This clonotype originated in a man aged 18 to 30 in good health. This rearrangement joins TRBV6-2 or TRBV6-3 to TRBJ2-5; TRBD1 might be the D (6 bases). CDR3 coding DNA: TGTGCCAGCAGTTACTCAGCAGGGGCTGAGACCCAGTACTTC. This codes for CASSYSAGAETQYF.